Listed here are 20 T cell receptor beta chains from one sample, sequenced in a study of spatial heterogeneity in lung cancer. TCRdb reanalysed the 5' RACE reads using MiXCR and keeps one entry per CDR3 protein. The sample includes 40,000 or so distinct CDR3 sequences, approximately 5.6% seen only once; the top ten take 20% to 30%. Time point specified: sample taken at primary tumor resection. The input for sequencing was PBMCs, taken at surgery. The receptors come from a female donor with early-stage non-small cell lung cancer.

This clonotype was seen ten or more times. This chain uses TRBV7-2 with TRBJ1-5; weak D call: TRBD1 (6 bases). V shed 5 bases and J shed 4 bases, with 12 bases lying between them. Germline V gene data show CDR1 as SGHTA and CDR2 as FQGNSA. This CDR3 region has 14 residues. CDR3 nucleotides: TGTGCCAGCAGCCTAGGGGGGGAAAATCAGCCCCAGCATTTT. As protein: CASSLGGENQPQHF. Drawing the rest from reference TRBV7-2 and TRBJ1-5, the complete variable domain is GAGVSQSPSNKVTEKGKDVELRCDPISGHTALYWYRQSLGQGLEFLIYFQGNSAPDKSGLPSDRFSAERTGGSVSTLTIQRTQQEDSAVYLCASSLGGENQPQHFGDGTRLSIL.

This clonotype has only a few counts. The CDR3 sequence: CSVAVGAVLLTETQYF. CDR3 DNA sequence: TGCAGCGTGGCCGTCGGGGCGGTCCTCCTTACAGAGACCCAGTACTTC. V gene TRBV29-1 combines with J gene TRBJ2-5; D may be TRBD1 or TRBD2 (5 bases each). Germline CDR1 is SQVTM and CDR2 is ANQGSEA. Trimming cost V 6 bases and J 4 bases, with 24 bases left between them. This CDR3 has 16 amino acids.

This clonotype was recorded at least ten times. This rearrangement joins TRBV5-5 to TRBJ1-2; TRBD1 might be the D (5 bases). The CDR3 is 15 residues long. Germline CDR1 reads SGHKS; CDR2 reads YYEKEE (reference sequence). With 3 bases removed from V and 3 bases from J, the gap between germline ends came to 15 bases. The CDR3 DNA follows: TGTGCCAGCAGCTACCGGGACCGCCCAGACTATGGCTACACCTTC. Amino acids: CASSYRDRPDYGYTF.

The J gene is TRBJ1-2, the V gene TRBV29-1; no reliable D call. CDR3 length: 11 amino acids. Germline lookup yields CDR1 SQVTM and CDR2 ANQGSEA. Trimming shortened V by 5 bases and J by 4 bases, and 8 bases separated the two germline ends. In nucleotides, the CDR3 is TGCAGCGTTTCGGGCCTCTATGGCTACACCTTC. Amino acid sequence: CSVSGLYGYTF.

At least ten counts were recorded for this clonotype. V gene TRBV10-3 combines with J gene TRBJ2-1; D gene uncertain. Germline lookup yields CDR1 ENHRY and CDR2 SYGVKD. With 3 bases removed from V and 5 bases from J, the gap between germline ends came to 11 bases. CDR3 length equals 14 residues. The CDR3 coding sequence is TGTGCCATCAGTGAATCGGGCAGAAACAATGAGCAGTTCTTC. It is translated as CAISESGRNNEQFF.

At least ten counts were recorded for this clonotype. The V gene is TRBV27, the J gene TRBJ2-7, with a weak D call TRBD2 (7 bases). The CDR3 has 16 residues. Germline lookup yields CDR1 MNHEY and CDR2 SMNVEV (reference sequence). The ends were cut back, 6 bases at V and 0 bases at J, with 18 bases in the middle. CDR3 DNA sequence: TGTGCCAGCAGCCCCTCGCTCGGGGGGCGCTCCTACGAGCAGTACTTC. The encoded protein is CASSPSLGGRSYEQYF.

The chain is built from TRBV7-2 and TRBJ2-3, with 7 bases matching TRBD2. The germline V gene has CDR1 SGHTA and CDR2 FQGNSA. The junction had 2 bases not matched to a gene; V was cut back by 1 base and J by 4 bases. There are 14 residues in the CDR3. CDR3 DNA sequence: TGTGCCAGCAGCTTAGGGGCGGGGGCAGATACGCAGTATTTT. The encoded protein is CASSLGAGADTQYF.

In this sample, this clonotype turned up many times. CDR3 sequence: CSATRQGAYGYTF. The CDR3 coding sequence is TGCAGTGCTACCAGACAGGGGGCCTATGGCTACACCTTC. The genes are TRBV20-1 and TRBJ1-2, with 10 bases lining up with TRBD1. This CDR3 is 13 amino acids long. Trimming cost V 4 bases and J 4 bases; bases outside gene matches: 3. CDR1 and CDR2 (germline): DFQATT, SNEGSKA (reference sequence).

This clonotype was observed at least ten times. The chain links TRBV5-1 to TRBJ1-5; D gene ambiguous. CDR1 and CDR2 (germline): SGHRS, YFSETQ. Between the trimmed V and J ends, which lost 0 bases and 3 bases, there was a span of 10 bases. The CDR3 contains 15 residues. The CDR3 nucleotides read TGCGCCAGCAGCTTGGTATCCGGGAACAATCAGCCCCAGCATTTT. Its translation: CASSLVSGNNQPQHF.

This clonotype came up many times. The chain links TRBV27 to TRBJ2-1, with 8 bases fitting TRBD1. Per germline, CDR1 MNHEY and CDR2 SMNVEV (reference sequence). The CDR3 consists of 19 residues. V was pared by 8 bases and J by 7 bases, with 25 bases of the junction left unmatched. For the CDR3, the DNA is TGTGCCAGCGGATACCAAGTTGCTAGGATGGACAGGGCTACAAATGAGCAGTTCTTC. Translated, it gives CASGYQVARMDRATNEQFF.

This clonotype was observed at least ten times. The chain carries TRBV12-3 or TRBV12-4 and TRBJ1-1; 8 bases are a match to TRBD1. There are 15 residues in the CDR3. With V trimmed by 6 bases and J by 2 bases, 8 bases remained unmatched. The CDR3 sequence: CASSLGQGLNTEAFF. CDR3 nucleotides: TGTGCCAGCAGCCTAGGACAGGGCCTCAACACTGAAGCTTTCTTT.

This clonotype was seen a handful of times. V usage is TRBV4-1 and J usage is TRBJ2-3; D perhaps matches TRBD2 (6 bases). Germline V CDR1 and CDR2: MGHRA, YSYEKL. Trimming left V 3 bases short and J 6 bases short, with 13 bases between. The CDR3 is 14 amino acids. Here the CDR3 reads CASSQDTLADTQYF. The CDR3 nucleotides are TGCGCCAGCAGCCAGGATACCCTAGCGGATACGCAGTATTTT.

This clonotype occurred once. The chain has TRBV9 and TRBJ2-1; the D is unclear. Trimming left V 0 bases short and J 3 bases short, with 4 bases between. The CDR3 length is 13 residues. Looked up from germline, CDR1 is SGDLS and CDR2 is YYNGEE. The DNA for the CDR3 is TGTGCCAGCAGCGTAGACAACTACAATGAGCAGTTCTTC. This encodes CASSVDNYNEQFF. Complete variable domain (other parts from reference TRBV9 and TRBJ2-1): DSGVTQTPKHLITATGQRVTLRCSPRSGDLSVYWYQQSLDQGLQFLIQYYNGEERAKGNILERFSAQQFPDLHSELNLSSLELGDSALYFCASSVDNYNEQFFGPGTRLTVL.

Many counts were recorded for this clonotype. The V gene is TRBV7-9, the J gene TRBJ2-1; 7 bases line up with TRBD1. V shed 5 bases and J 3 bases; nucleotides not matched to a gene: 7. The CDR3 is 15 residues long. Germline V gene lookup returns CDR1 SEHNR and CDR2 FQNEAQ (reference sequence). CDR3 sequence: CASSPHRGDYNEQFF. In DNA form, the CDR3 reads TGTGCCAGCAGCCCCCACAGGGGCGACTACAATGAGCAGTTCTTC.

This clonotype was seen at least ten times. The chain is built from TRBV9 and TRBJ1-3, with 8 bases fitting TRBD1. Germline V gives CDR1 SGDLS, CDR2 YYNGEE. Trimming at V came to 2 bases and at J to 4 bases, leaving 5 bases not matched to a gene. The CDR3 length is 15 residues. CDR3 nucleotide sequence: TGTGCCAGCAGCGTGGCGGACAGGGACGGAAACACCATATATTTT. It specifies CASSVADRDGNTIYF.

At least ten counts were recorded for this clonotype. V is TRBV7-8 and J is TRBJ2-2; the D gene could be TRBD1 or TRBD2 (6 bases each). Trimming took off 6 bases at V and 5 bases at J, with 10 bases between the two ends. This CDR3 region has 13 residues. Germline CDR1 and CDR2: SGHVS and FQNEAQ. The CDR3 protein is CASREGGTGELFF. CDR3 coding DNA: TGTGCCAGCAGGGAAGGGGGGACCGGGGAGCTGTTTTTT.

In its sample, this clonotype was seen many times. The genes are TRBV5-1 and TRBJ2-7; 14 nucleotides align to TRBD2. CDR1 and CDR2 from the germline V gene are SGHRS and YFSETQ. This CDR3 is 17 amino acids long. The V gene end was trimmed by 0 bases and the J gene end by 2 bases; junction bases not matched to a gene: 4. DNA for the CDR3: TGCGCCAGCAGCTTGGCCCGACTAGCGGGGGGGACCTACGAGCAGTACTTC. It codes for CASSLARLAGGTYEQYF.

In this sample, this clonotype turned up a few times. The chain is built from TRBV7-9 and TRBJ2-7; tentatively, D is TRBD1 (5 bases). Germline V gene data show CDR1 as SEHNR and CDR2 as FQNEAQ (reference sequence). The CDR3 contains 15 residues. Between the trimmed V and J ends, which lost 5 bases and 0 bases, there was a span of 14 bases. For the CDR3, the DNA is TGTGCCAGCAGCCCGACAGTCTGGGGCTCCTACGAGCAGTACTTC. Translation: CASSPTVWGSYEQYF.

This clonotype ranks as medium-sized. This chain joins TRBV5-6 and TRBJ2-3; no firm D call. This CDR3 spans 13 amino acids. V gave up 2 bases and J gave up 0 bases, with 4 bases separating them. Germline V CDR1 and CDR2: SGHDT, YYEEEE. The CDR3 is CASSFSSTDTQYF. As DNA, the CDR3 is TGTGCCAGCAGCTTCTCTAGCACAGATACGCAGTATTTT.

In its sample, this clonotype was seen many times. The V and J genes are TRBV4-3 and TRBJ2-7; D uncertain. Germline V gene sequence: CDR1 LGHNA, CDR2 YSLEER. The germline V and J ends were trimmed by 5 bases and 6 bases, with 11 bases remaining between them. The CDR3 totals 12 residues. CDR3 sequence reads: CASSSHLGEQYF. The CDR3 nucleotides are TGCGCCAGCAGCTCCCACCTTGGCGAGCAGTACTTC.